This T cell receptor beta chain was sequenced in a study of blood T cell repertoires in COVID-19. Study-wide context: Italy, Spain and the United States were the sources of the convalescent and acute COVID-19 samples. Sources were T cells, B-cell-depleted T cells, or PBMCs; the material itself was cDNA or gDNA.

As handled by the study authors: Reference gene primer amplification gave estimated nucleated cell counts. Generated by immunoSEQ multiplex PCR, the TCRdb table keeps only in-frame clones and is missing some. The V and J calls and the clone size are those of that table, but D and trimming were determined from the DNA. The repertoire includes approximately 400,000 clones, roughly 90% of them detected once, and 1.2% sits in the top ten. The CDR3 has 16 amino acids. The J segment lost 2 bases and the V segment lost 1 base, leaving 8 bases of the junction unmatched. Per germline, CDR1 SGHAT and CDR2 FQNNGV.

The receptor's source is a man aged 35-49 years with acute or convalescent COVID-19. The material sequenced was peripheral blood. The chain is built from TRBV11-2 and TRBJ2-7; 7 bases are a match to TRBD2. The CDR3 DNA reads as TGTGCCAGCAGCTTAGCGGGGGGAGTAGCGGCCTACGAGCAGTACTTC. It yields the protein CASSLAGGVAAYEQYF.